Below, 11 T cell receptor beta chains from the same sample are listed, as sequenced in a study of T cells after yellow fever vaccination. Using its own MiXCR run on the 5' RACE reads, TCRdb lists one record per CDR3 protein. The sample carries 400,000 or so distinct CDR3 sequences, more than 9% recorded once. The source material was PBMCs, sampled on the day of the first yellow fever vaccination. The receptor source for this set is a man between 18 and 29 years old who received the YFV17D yellow fever vaccine.

The chain links TRBV11-2 to TRBJ2-2; D is unresolved. Trimming stripped 4 bases from V and 4 bases from J, with 16 bases between. This CDR3 is 16 amino acids long. Germline CDR1 SGHAT, CDR2 FQNNGV. The CDR3 DNA reads TGTGCCAGCAGCTCGACAATGATATCGGGCACCGGGGAGCTGTTTTTT. Translation: CASSSTMISGTGELFF. Filled out from reference TRBV11-2 and TRBJ2-2, the complete variable domain reads EAGVAQSPRYKIIEKRQSVAFWCNPISGHATLYWYQQILGQGPKLLIQFQNNGVVDDSQLPKDRFSAERLKGVDSTLKIQPAKLEDSAVYLCASSSTMISGTGELFFGEGSRLTVL.

J is TRBJ1-1 and V is TRBV2; no clear D gene. This CDR3 has 11 residues. Trimming took off 3 bases at V and 7 bases at J, with 6 bases between the two ends. From germline, CDR1 is SNHLY and CDR2 FYNNEI. For the CDR3, the DNA is TGTGCCAGCAGTGATGGCAATGAAGCTTTCTTT. Its translation: CASSDGNEAFF.

The V call is TRBV9, the J call TRBJ2-6; 7 positions match TRBD1. CDR3 length: 16 amino acids. V lost 3 bases and J lost 0; bases outside the gene matches: 3. The germline V gene encodes CDR1 SGDLS and CDR2 YYNGEE. The CDR3 spells CASSETGASGANVLTF. The CDR3 DNA sequence: TGTGCCAGCAGCGAAACAGGGGCCTCTGGGGCCAACGTCCTGACTTTC.

This clonotype was observed once. This chain joins TRBV5-4 and TRBJ2-6; tentatively, D is TRBD1 or TRBD2 (5 bases each). This CDR3 is 15 amino acids long. Germline CDR1 is SGHNT and CDR2 is YYREEE (reference sequence). V lost 7 bases, J lost 2 bases, and 13 bases lay in between. CDR3: CASGLGPPGANVLTF. The CDR3 coding sequence is TGTGCCAGCGGCCTGGGACCTCCTGGGGCCAACGTCCTGACTTTC.

This clonotype was seen more than once but under ten times. The V and J genes are TRBV9 and TRBJ1-1; the D gene is possibly TRBD1 (5 bases). CDR3 length: 15 amino acids. The V gene lost 0 bases and the J gene lost 6 bases, with 15 bases spanning the gap. The germline gives CDR1 SGDLS, CDR2 YYNGEE. CDR3 in DNA: TGTGCCAGCAGCGTAGCTTCGATGGGGCAGGCTGAAGCTTTCTTT. Translation gives CASSVASMGQAEAFF.

V is TRBV7-9 and J is TRBJ2-7, with no clear D. With 5 bases removed from V and 3 bases from J, the gap between germline ends came to 5 bases. The germline gives CDR1 SEHNR, CDR2 FQNEAQ (reference sequence). The CDR3 sequence is 11 residues long. The CDR3 spells CASSIGYEQYV. Here the CDR3 DNA reads TGTGCCAGCAGCATAGGCTACGAGCAGTACGTC.

This clonotype occurred a few times. V is TRBV9 and J is TRBJ1-6; weak D call: TRBD1 (5 bases). The CDR3 spans 14 residues. The V end was cut by 4 bases, the J end by 10 bases, with 15 bases between. Germline CDR1 SGDLS, CDR2 YYNGEE. As DNA, the CDR3 is TGTGCCAGCAGCCTACAGGTAAAGGGATCACCCCTCCACTTT. This gives the protein CASSLQVKGSPLHF.

This clonotype was seen a handful of times. The chain carries TRBV11-2 and TRBJ1-1; D unresolved. The germline V and J ends were trimmed by 2 bases and 4 bases, with 5 bases remaining between them. CDR1 is SGHAT and CDR2 is FQNNGV in the germline V gene. The CDR3 has 12 amino acids. CDR3 sequence: CASSLMFTEAFF. CDR3 coding DNA: TGTGCCAGCAGCTTAATGTTCACTGAAGCTTTCTTT.

This clonotype has a count of ten or more. The J gene is TRBJ2-7, the V gene TRBV7-2; 11 nucleotides agree with TRBD2. There are 15 residues in the CDR3. After removal of 4 bases from V and 5 bases from J, the junction contained 7 bases not matched to a gene. From germline, CDR1 is SGHTA and CDR2 FQGNSA. CDR3 sequence: CASSSRRLAGNEQYF. The CDR3 DNA reads TGTGCCAGCAGCTCCCGTCGACTAGCGGGGAACGAGCAGTACTTC.

This clonotype was seen more than once but under ten times. This chain joins TRBV11-2 and TRBJ1-1; possibly TRBD1 for D (5 bases). CDR1 and CDR2 from the germline V gene are SGHAT and FQNNGV. Between the trimmed V and J ends, which lost 0 bases and 5 bases, there was a span of 7 bases. The CDR3 length is 13 residues. This CDR3 reads CASSLDQGTEAFF. CDR3 bases: TGTGCCAGCAGCTTAGATCAGGGAACTGAAGCTTTCTTT.

The chain recombines TRBV4-2 with TRBJ2-7; unclear D gene. This CDR3 region has 14 residues. Trimming removed 0 bases from V and 1 base from J, with 7 bases in between. CDR1 LGHNA and CDR2 YNFKEQ come from the germline V gene. Here the CDR3 reads CASSQDGYSYEQYF. The CDR3 DNA sequence: TGTGCCAGCAGCCAAGACGGCTATTCCTACGAGCAGTACTTC.